The 31 T cell receptor beta chains reported below all come from one sample, sequenced in a study of Ad26.COV2.S vaccination and SARS-CoV-2 variants. Treatment reported: 19 received Ad26.COV2.S at low or high dose, single or two shots; a few received placebo; per-sample allocation not given. The samples were gathered on day 63 after the first injection of vaccine or placebo. Assay used: immunoSEQ multiplex PCR; TCRdb lists only in-frame clones, some missing. This repertoire shows 350,000 to 500,000 clones, 88% found once; its top ten account for less than 4%. This specimen was peripheral blood, taken in a trial of Ad26.COV2.S vaccine versus placebo. The receptors come from a person between 18 and 59 years old who received the Ad26.COV2.S COVID-19 vaccine or a placebo.

This chain joins TRBV4-3 and TRBJ1-4; D is unclear. This CDR3 comprises 15 residues. V gave up 1 base and J gave up 0 bases, with 6 bases separating them. CDR1 is LGHNA, CDR2 YSLEER, per germline. In nucleotides, the CDR3 is TGCGCCAGCAGCCAAGTGGCCTCAACTAATGAAAAACTGTTTTTT. Residues: CASSQVASTNEKLFF.

The V gene is TRBV6-4, the J gene TRBJ2-5, with D perhaps assigned TRBD1 or TRBD2 (5 bases each). Trimming cost V 3 bases and J 5 bases, with 16 bases left between them. Germline CDR1 and CDR2: MRHNA and SNTAGT. The CDR3 consists of 15 residues. The CDR3 sequence is CASSERGQDWETQYF. The DNA for the CDR3 is TGTGCCAGCAGTGAAAGGGGCCAGGACTGGGAGACCCAGTACTTC.

To note about this clone: Other nucleotide sequences in the sample specify the same CDR3. The chain employs TRBV5-1 and TRBJ2-1; D might be TRBD1 (7 bases). V was pared by 0 bases and J by 6 bases, with 10 bases between. CDR3 length: 14 residues. Germline CDR1 and CDR2: SGHRS and YFSETQ. This CDR3 is CASSLGQGGNEQFF. The CDR3 nucleotides read TGCGCCAGCAGCTTGGGGCAGGGGGGCAATGAGCAGTTCTTC. The full variable domain, its missing parts supplied by reference TRBV5-1 and TRBJ2-1, is KAGVTQTPRYLIKTRGQQVTLSCSPISGHRSVSWYQQTPGQGLQFLFEYFSETQRNKGNFPGRFSGRQFSNSRSEMNVSTLELGDSALYLCASSLGQGGNEQFFGPGTRLTVL.

This rearrangement joins TRBV6-8 to TRBJ2-7, with D unclear. This CDR3 has 11 residues. The germline V gene has CDR1 MNHGY and CDR2 SAAAGT. V was cut by 4 bases and J by 6 bases, with 7 bases left in between. CDR3 nucleotides: TGTGCCAGCAGTTTTCCCCCCGAGCAGTACTTC. Translating it yields CASSFPPEQYF.

The V call is TRBV28, the J call TRBJ2-7; D is uncertain. V was pared by 4 bases and J by 4 bases, with 8 bases between. Germline V gene sequence: CDR1 MDHEN, CDR2 SYDVKM. The CDR3 is made up of 12 amino acids. CDR3 amino acids: CASSYIGYEQYF. The CDR3 DNA is TGTGCCAGCAGTTACATTGGGTACGAGCAGTACTTC.

This rearrangement joins TRBV7-9 to TRBJ2-2; 8 bases are shared with TRBD1. Germline V gene lookup returns CDR1 SEHNR and CDR2 FQNEAQ (reference sequence). Losses at the gene ends were 6 bases for V and 6 bases for J; bases not matched to a gene: 9. The length of the CDR3 is 15 residues. CDR3 amino acids: CASSSPDREAGELFF. The CDR3 bases are TGTGCCAGCAGTTCACCGGACAGGGAGGCCGGGGAGCTGTTTTTT.

V and J are TRBV15 and TRBJ2-7; 10 nucleotides agree with TRBD1. The CDR3 is made up of 15 amino acids. V lost 1 base, J lost 0 bases, and 0 bases stayed unmatched. Per germline, CDR1 LNHNV and CDR2 YYDKDF (reference sequence). CDR3 nucleotide sequence: TGTGCCACCAGCAGAGGGACAGGGGGCTCCTACGAGCAGTACTTC. Translated: CATSRGTGGSYEQYF. Filled out from reference TRBV15 and TRBJ2-7, the complete variable domain reads DAMVIQNPRYQVTQFGKPVTLSCSQTLNHNVMYWYQQKSSQAPKLLFHYYDKDFNNEADTPDNFQSRRPNTSFCFLDIRSPGLGDTAMYLCATSRGTGGSYEQYFGPGTRLTVT.

The gene calls are TRBV5-1 and TRBJ1-1; tentatively, D is TRBD1 (6 bases). The V and J ends lost 3 bases and 1 base respectively, with 16 bases between them. This CDR3 region has 16 residues. The germline V gene has CDR1 SGHRS and CDR2 YFSETQ. The chain's CDR3 is CASSSKAQGPNTEAFF. Written as DNA, the CDR3 is TGCGCCAGCAGCTCCAAAGCTCAGGGGCCGAACACTGAAGCTTTCTTT.

V usage is TRBV4-2 and J usage is TRBJ1-6, with no clear D. V was clipped by 1 base and J by 7 bases, with 14 bases between them. This CDR3 has 16 residues. The V gene's germline CDR1 is LGHNA and CDR2 YNFKEQ. The CDR3 DNA sequence: TGTGCCAGCAGCCAAGCCTTAGAGGATTGGAATTCACCCCTCCACTTT. Encoded protein: CASSQALEDWNSPLHF.

The chain links TRBV28 to TRBJ1-5; TRBD1 matches at 8 bases. V lost 8 bases and J lost 5; bases outside the gene matches: 11. There are 15 residues in the CDR3. Germline lookup yields CDR1 MDHEN and CDR2 SYDVKM. The CDR3, as DNA: TGTGCCAGCGCCAGGGGGCTGATCATGGATCAGCCCCAGCATTTT. Its translation: CASARGLIMDQPQHF.

This chain connects TRBV9 to TRBJ1-5; TRBD1 is a possible D gene (6 bases). The germline CDR1 and CDR2 sequences are SGDLS and YYNGEE. V gave up 3 bases and J gave up 5 bases, with 12 bases separating them. The CDR3 runs 14 residues. The DNA of the CDR3 is TGTGCCAGCAGCGATACAGGGCTCCATCAGCCCCAGCATTTT. It codes for CASSDTGLHQPQHF. The variable domain in full, completed from reference TRBV9 and TRBJ1-5, reads DSGVTQTPKHLITATGQRVTLRCSPRSGDLSVYWYQQSLDQGLQFLIQYYNGEERAKGNILERFSAQQFPDLHSELNLSSLELGDSALYFCASSDTGLHQPQHFGDGTRLSIL.

The chain has TRBV11-2 and TRBJ2-5, with D perhaps assigned TRBD1 or TRBD2 (5 bases each). Trimming took off 4 bases at V and 2 bases at J, with 11 bases between the two ends. CDR3 length equals 14 residues. CDR1 and CDR2 (germline): SGHAT, FQNNGV. The CDR3 is CASSYRDPQETQYF. The CDR3, as DNA: TGTGCCAGCAGCTATCGGGACCCACAAGAGACCCAGTACTTC.

This clone was observed a few times. The chain combines TRBV11-2 with TRBJ1-6; D perhaps matches TRBD1 (6 bases). Germline values: CDR1 SGHAT, CDR2 FQNNGV. The V end lost 3 bases, the J end lost 16 bases, and 13 bases lay between the germline ends. CDR3 length equals 12 residues. The CDR3 spells CASSFGGAALHF. CDR3 DNA sequence: TGTGCCAGCAGCTTCGGGGGGGCAGCACTCCACTTT.

This clone was seen a single time. The chain has TRBV9 and TRBJ1-4; the D gene is possibly TRBD1 (5 bases). Germline V gene lookup returns CDR1 SGDLS and CDR2 YYNGEE. The CDR3 covers 14 residues. The ends were cut back, 2 bases at V and 4 bases at J, with 9 bases in the middle. The CDR3 sequence is CASSVPGVNEKLFF. CDR3 sequence (DNA): TGTGCCAGCAGCGTCCCGGGGGTTAATGAAAAACTGTTTTTT.

The chain links TRBV24-1 to TRBJ1-6; possible D gene TRBD1, 6 bases. The CDR3 consists of 16 residues. Germline V gives CDR1 KGHDR, CDR2 SFDVKD. Trimming cost V 4 bases and J 5 bases, with 14 bases left between them. The CDR3: CATSEGGRGNNSPLHF. The CDR3 DNA is TGTGCCACCAGTGAGGGGGGCCGGGGAAATAATTCACCCCTCCACTTT.

The chain combines TRBV5-1 with TRBJ1-1, with a possible D match to TRBD1 (5 bases). Germline V lookup: CDR1 SGHRS, CDR2 YFSETQ. V was cut by 4 bases and J by 1 base, with 11 bases left in between. The CDR3 runs 14 residues. This chain's CDR3 is CASSQWGPNTEAFF. In DNA, the CDR3 is TGCGCCAGCAGCCAATGGGGACCGAACACTGAAGCTTTCTTT. The variable domain in full, with the rest retrieved from reference TRBV5-1 and TRBJ1-1, is KAGVTQTPRYLIKTRGQQVTLSCSPISGHRSVSWYQQTPGQGLQFLFEYFSETQRNKGNFPGRFSGRQFSNSRSEMNVSTLELGDSALYLCASSQWGPNTEAFFGQGTRLTVV.

The rearrangement uses TRBV24-1 and TRBJ2-3; D not certain. Trimming took 9 bases from V and 3 from J, leaving 15 bases between them. Per the germline V gene, CDR1 is KGHDR and CDR2 is SFDVKD. The CDR3 length is 14 residues. For the CDR3, the DNA is TGTGCCACCGCCGTGGGCGGTAATACAGATACGCAGTATTTT. Its translation is CATAVGGNTDTQYF.

The chain uses TRBV14 and TRBJ1-4; tentative D call: TRBD1 (5 bases). The CDR3 covers 17 residues. The V gene lost 1 base and the J gene lost 4 bases, with 16 bases spanning the gap. The V gene's germline CDR1 is SGHDN and CDR2 FVKESK. The CDR3 bases are TGTGCCAGCAGCCAAGGGGTAGAGGACACAAGTAATGAAAAACTGTTTTTT. Translated: CASSQGVEDTSNEKLFF.

V usage is TRBV19 and J usage is TRBJ1-2, with 8 nucleotides matching TRBD1. The CDR3 is 14 amino acids. The V and J ends lost 4 bases and 3 bases, in that order; junction bases with no gene match: 4. CDR1 is LNHDA and CDR2 is SQIVND in the germline V gene (reference sequence). The CDR3 coding sequence is TGTGCCAGTAGTACGCAGGGGGCCCACTATGGCTACACCTTC. Encoded protein: CASSTQGAHYGYTF.

This chain joins TRBV2 and TRBJ2-2, with TRBD1 matching over 8 bases. CDR3 length: 12 amino acids. Germline V lookup: CDR1 SNHLY, CDR2 FYNNEI. The V segment lost 9 bases and the J segment 7 bases; nucleotides outside the gene matches: 4. Written as DNA, the CDR3 is TGTGCCAGACAGGGGGTAGGCGGGGAGCTGTTTTTT. Translated: CARQGVGGELFF.

The genes are TRBV18 and TRBJ2-7, with D maybe TRBD1 (6 bases). Deletions cut 3 bases from V and 4 bases from J, with 13 bases between. The CDR3 spans 14 residues. Germline CDR1 is KGHSH and CDR2 is LQKENI. The CDR3 loop reads CASSPRTAPYEQYF. As DNA, the CDR3 is TGTGCCAGCTCACCTAGGACAGCACCTTACGAGCAGTACTTC.

For the CDR3, the DNA is TGTGCCCCCCCGGGGGGGGGCTTGAACAATGAGCAGTTCTTC. Amino acids: CAPPGGGLNNEQFF. The V call is TRBV30, the J call TRBJ2-1; 8 positions agree with TRBD2. CDR1 and CDR2 (germline): GTSNPN, SVGIG (reference sequence). This CDR3 comprises 14 residues. J gave up 5 bases and V 8 bases, and 11 bases lay outside the gene matches.

V and J are TRBV6-6 and TRBJ2-7; D is tentatively TRBD1 or TRBD2 (5 bases each). V dropped 2 bases and J dropped 4 bases, with 12 bases sitting between them. The germline gives CDR1 MNHNY, CDR2 SVGAGI (reference sequence). The CDR3 consists of 14 residues. The CDR3 loop reads CASSYGTQPYEQYF. As DNA, the CDR3 is TGTGCCAGCAGTTACGGGACCCAACCTTACGAGCAGTACTTC.

This chain uses TRBV28 with TRBJ2-7; D perhaps matches TRBD1 (5 bases). V gave up 3 bases and J gave up 6 bases, with 12 bases separating them. CDR1 MDHEN and CDR2 SYDVKM come from the germline V gene. The CDR3 sequence is 13 residues long. The CDR3 here is CASSLTALREQYF. The CDR3, as DNA: TGTGCCAGCAGTTTGACAGCTTTGCGCGAGCAGTACTTC.

The chain couples TRBV5-3 to TRBJ2-7; D gene ambiguous. TRBV5-3 is labeled an ORF, and its function is uncertain. The V gene lost 0 bases and the J gene lost 6 bases, with 7 bases spanning the gap. The CDR3 sequence is 12 residues long. CDR3 sequence: CARSLALVEQYF. CDR3 nucleotides: TGTGCCAGAAGCTTGGCCTTGGTCGAGCAGTACTTC.

The chain employs TRBV7-2 and TRBJ2-3; TRBD2 agrees at 10 bases. The CDR3 extends over 19 amino acids. Germline values: CDR1 SGHTA, CDR2 FQGNSA. With 2 bases clipped from V and 5 bases from J, the junction kept 16 bases outside the gene matches. The CDR3 sequence: CASSLRMGFSGGQGDTQYF. DNA for the CDR3: TGTGCCAGCAGCTTACGAATGGGCTTTAGCGGGGGGCAGGGAGATACGCAGTATTTT.

CDR3 sequence: CASSYAGQGSGNTIYF. The CDR3 coding sequence is TGTGCCAGCAGTTACGCTGGACAGGGCTCTGGAAACACCATATATTTT. This rearrangement joins TRBV6-5 to TRBJ1-3, with 8 bases fitting TRBD1. The ends lost 2 bases at V and 0 bases at J; junction bases unmatched: 3. Germline V gene data show CDR1 as MNHEY and CDR2 as SVGAGI. This CDR3 spans 16 amino acids.

This clone is a singleton in its sample. The chain is built from TRBV18 and TRBJ1-2; D is unresolved. CDR1 is KGHSH, CDR2 LQKENI, per germline. The CDR3 has 13 residues. Trimming stripped 0 bases from V and 6 bases from J, with 8 bases between. CDR3 sequence: CASSPPANHGYTF. CDR3 sequence (DNA): TGTGCCAGCTCACCACCGGCGAACCATGGCTACACCTTC.

The chain employs TRBV7-3 and TRBJ2-2; D gene uncertain. The CDR3 runs 12 residues. V was cut by 1 base and J by 10 bases, with 7 bases left in between. Germline CDR1 reads SGHTA; CDR2 reads FQGTGA. The CDR3 DNA reads TGTGCCAGCAGCTTAAACTCTGAGGAGCTGTTTTTT. Encoded protein: CASSLNSEELFF. The full variable domain, completed using reference TRBV7-3 and TRBJ2-2, is GAGVSQTPSNKVTEKGKYVELRCDPISGHTALYWYRQSLGQGPEFLIYFQGTGAADDSGLPNDRFFAVRPEGSVSTLKIQRTERGDSAVYLCASSLNSEELFFGEGSRLTVL.

A single count supports this clone. The gene calls are TRBV4-3 and TRBJ2-5, with 13 bases lining up with TRBD2. J gave up 5 bases and V 4 bases, and 10 bases lay outside the gene matches. The CDR3 totals 17 residues. The germline V gene encodes CDR1 LGHNA and CDR2 YSLEER. CDR3 nucleotides: TGCGCCAGCAGCCCGGGACTAGCGGGATCAAAACGGGAGACCCAGTACTTC. It encodes CASSPGLAGSKRETQYF.

This clone was observed a single time. The chain employs TRBV14 and TRBJ2-7; a possible D gene is TRBD2 (5 bases). CDR3 size: 14 residues. The V gene lost 5 bases and the J gene lost 0 bases, with 11 bases spanning the gap. Germline CDR1 is SGHDN and CDR2 is FVKESK. In DNA form, the CDR3 reads TGTGCCAGCAGCACCCGGGGAAGCTCCTACGAGCAGTACTTC. As protein: CASSTRGSSYEQYF.